The clone carrying this TCR beta chain was found many times. Its antigen remains unknown. The sample is drawn from a study of T cells in Graves' hyperthyroidism and ophthalmopathy. Points from the study as a whole: Appearing also in blood were most of the thyroid clonotypes expanded above 0.001.

Exclusion criteria comprised uncontrolled infection, other autoimmune disease, pregnancy or lactation. Germline lookup yields CDR1 MDHEN and CDR2 SYDVKM. The CDR3 is made up of 19 amino acids. Trimming took 1 base from V and 0 from J, leaving 21 bases between them. Regions amplified from RNA transcripts were the TCR beta CDR3 regions. An initial round of RT-PCR targeting the TCR CDR3 relied on the HTBI primer set. TCRdb analysed the multiplex PCR reads with MiXCR anew, one entry per CDR3 protein. The sample holds 500,000 to 750,000 distinct CDR3 sequences; approximately 14% are singletons and the top ten take under 8%.

The specimen was blood. This TCR came from a young woman with Graves' hyperthyroidism. The V call is TRBV28, the J call TRBJ1-2; D may be TRBD1 (5 bases). CDR3 sequence reads: CASSLSGFGGREANYGYTF. The CDR3 nucleotides are TGTGCCAGCAGTTTATCGGGATTCGGGGGGAGGGAAGCTAACTATGGCTACACCTTC.